The rows below give T cell receptor beta chains drawn from one sample of a study of T cells after yellow fever vaccination. TCRdb independently ran MiXCR on the 5' RACE reads; one entry per CDR3 protein. The table shows some 320,000 distinct CDR3 sequences, with approximately 4.5% occurring only once. The sequencing here drew on PBMCs, taken 15 days after the yellow fever booster vaccination. The receptor set was obtained from a man between 18 and 29 years old who received the YFV17D yellow fever vaccine. The conserved cysteine and the conserved F or W are not part of the CDR3 here.

j_call cdr3_length v_call cdr3_aa
TRBJ2-5 11 TRBV30 AWSGGRLETQY
TRBJ1-2 13 TRBV12-3/TRBV12-4 ASSPRVQIFYGYT
TRBJ1-2 13 TRBV7-3 ASSSEGQGPGGYT
TRBJ2-5 13 TRBV6-5 ASRPRLLVYETQY
TRBJ2-7 13 TRBV11-2 ASSLSLAVPYEQY
TRBJ1-4 11 TRBV20-1 SAIGATNEKLF
TRBJ1-5 12 TRBV24-1 ATSDFNGNQPQH
TRBJ2-7 10 TRBV28 ASRQGLYEQY
TRBJ2-1 11 TRBV6-4 ASSVLAYNEQF
TRBJ1-6 14 TRBV28 ASRSGIRSYNSPLH